A single sample gave rise to the 10 T cell receptor beta chains below, sequenced in a study of T cells in tuberculosis. Time point given: new active TB diagnosis, blood taken before or within 7 days of starting treatment. Assay used: immunoSEQ multiplex PCR; TCRdb lists only in-frame clones, some missing. The sample lists 30,000 to 35,000 clones, around 92% occurring once. The sequences come from PBMCs, collected at tuberculosis diagnosis. The receptors derive from an adult with tuberculosis. Some clones in this sample may be carry-over from other donors' samples.

This chain connects TRBV5-1 to TRBJ2-7; D not certain. Germline CDR1 and CDR2: SGHRS and YFSETQ. Trimming shortened V by 4 bases and J by 2 bases, and 13 bases separated the two germline ends. The CDR3 has 14 amino acids. The chain's CDR3 is CASSPFGRPYEQYF. The CDR3 nucleotides read TGCGCCAGCAGCCCTTTCGGCAGGCCCTACGAGCAGTACTTC.

This chain uses TRBV6-4 with TRBJ1-1; D remains unclear. The CDR3 has 15 residues. The germline V and J ends were trimmed by 0 bases and 7 bases, with 15 bases remaining between them. Germline lookup yields CDR1 MRHNA and CDR2 SNTAGT. CDR3 sequence: CASSDSSGPRDEAFF. CDR3 nucleotides: TGTGCCAGCAGTGACTCGTCCGGACCCCGGGATGAAGCTTTCTTT.

The chain joins TRBV5-1 to TRBJ2-6, with D possibly TRBD2 on 6 matching bases. V lost 1 base and J 0 bases, leaving 11 bases between the germline ends. Germline CDR1 and CDR2: SGHRS and YFSETQ. CDR3 length equals 17 residues. This CDR3 is CASSLLQDYSGANVLTF. CDR3 coding DNA: TGCGCCAGCAGCTTGCTGCAGGACTACTCTGGGGCCAACGTCCTGACTTTC.

The CDR3 DNA reads as TGTGCCAGCAGTTTTCGGGGGGCCCTATTCTTC. It specifies CASSFRGALFF. The gene calls are TRBV11-2 and TRBJ2-1; tentative D call: TRBD2 (7 bases). The germline V gene encodes CDR1 SGHAT and CDR2 FQNNGV. There are 11 residues in the CDR3. Trimming stripped 6 bases from V and 16 bases from J, with 16 bases between.

The rearrangement joins TRBV19 to TRBJ1-3; TRBD1 is a possible D gene (6 bases). V was clipped by 6 bases and J by 4 bases, with 16 bases between them. Germline-derived CDR1 and CDR2 are LNHDA and SQIVND (reference sequence). This CDR3 comprises 15 residues. As DNA, the CDR3 is TGTGCCAGTAGCCTCACAGGGAACTCCGGAAACACCATATATTTT. Translating it yields CASSLTGNSGNTIYF.

This sequence joins TRBV15 and TRBJ2-3; D perhaps matches TRBD1 (7 bases). Germline assignment: CDR1 LNHNV and CDR2 YYDKDF (reference sequence). V lost 10 bases and J lost 1, with 12 bases in between. The CDR3 length is 13 residues. Here the CDR3 reads CAKGGGGTDTQYF. The DNA of the CDR3 is TGTGCCAAAGGGGGCGGGGGCACAGATACGCAGTATTTT.

J is TRBJ2-7 and V is TRBV11-2; 8 nucleotides agree with TRBD1. V was pared by 1 base and J by 3 bases, with 8 bases of the junction left unmatched. The germline V gene has CDR1 SGHAT and CDR2 FQNNGV. CDR3 length equals 16 residues. The CDR3 DNA is TGTGCCAGCAGCTTAGCACCGCAGGGGGCCCTCTACGAGCAGTACTTC. It specifies CASSLAPQGALYEQYF.

The chain uses TRBV6-1 and TRBJ1-2; D remains unclear. This CDR3 region has 13 residues. The V and J ends lost 1 base and 4 bases respectively, with 7 bases between them. Germline V lookup: CDR1 MNHNS, CDR2 SASEGT. In DNA, the CDR3 is TGTGCCAGCAGTGAAGTCGGCGGCTATGGCTACACCTTC. Amino acid sequence: CASSEVGGYGYTF.

The chain is built from TRBV27 and TRBJ2-1; the match to TRBD2 covers 14 bases. CDR1 is MNHEY and CDR2 is SMNVEV in the germline V gene (reference sequence). Trimming at V came to 4 bases and at J to 3 bases, leaving 2 bases not matched to a gene. The CDR3 spans 16 residues. CDR3 sequence (DNA): TGTGCCAGCAGTTCGGGGACTAGCGGGGGCTACAATGAGCAGTTCTTC. Its protein is CASSSGTSGGYNEQFF.

The chain uses TRBV7-9 and TRBJ2-5; 8 bases fit TRBD1. V shed 5 bases and J 1 base; nucleotides not matched to a gene: 6. The CDR3 runs 15 residues. Germline V gene sequence: CDR1 SEHNR, CDR2 FQNEAQ (reference sequence). The CDR3 sequence is CASSDGQGLQETQYF. For the CDR3, the DNA is TGTGCCAGCAGCGATGGACAGGGCCTCCAAGAGACCCAGTACTTC.